Listed here are 17 T cell receptor beta chains from one sample, sequenced in a study of a mutant IDH1 vaccine in newly diagnosed glioma. These receptors have no known antigen. Clones were sequenced by immunoSEQ multiplex PCR, and TCRdb holds only the in-frame ones, with some missing. Here the sample spans 38,000 or so clones, 81% being singletons. Time point given: week 23, last vaccination. Every vaccination contained 300 ug of the mutant IDH1 20-mer peptide and was paired with topical imiquimod. The sequenced sample was PBMCs, obtained from a glioma patient whose treatment included an IDH1 peptide vaccine. Every receptor here comes from a man aged 40-49 years with glioma.

The chain uses TRBV4-1 and TRBJ2-2; D is ambiguous. CDR1 is MGHRA and CDR2 is YSYEKL in the germline V gene. V lost 7 bases to trimming and J lost 7 bases, with 19 bases between them. CDR3 size: 15 residues. The CDR3 coding sequence is TGCGCCAGCAAATCTTTTCGAGAATTCCACGGGGAGCTGTTTTTT. It translates to CASKSFREFHGELFF.

The V call is TRBV6-1, the J call TRBJ1-6, with D possibly TRBD1 on 5 matching bases. Trimming left V 7 bases short and J 8 bases short, with 12 bases between. The CDR3 runs 13 residues. Germline loops: CDR1 MNHNS, CDR2 SASEGT. The CDR3 nucleotides are TGTGCCAGCATTGGGCAGGGAGATTCACCCCTCCACTTT. Translated: CASIGQGDSPLHF.

The chain carries TRBV4-2 and TRBJ2-7, with TRBD1 matching 10 bases. Per the germline V gene, CDR1 is LGHNA and CDR2 is YNFKEQ. The V segment lost 4 bases and the J segment 5 bases; nucleotides outside the gene matches: 11. This CDR3 region has 16 residues. The CDR3 here is CASSRRDRGLVDEQYF. The CDR3 DNA sequence: TGTGCCAGCAGCCGCAGGGACAGGGGCTTAGTGGACGAGCAGTACTTC.

The chain couples TRBV4-3 to TRBJ2-3; TRBD1 or TRBD2 may be the D gene (5 bases each). This CDR3 is 16 amino acids long. Germline values: CDR1 LGHNA, CDR2 YSLEER. V gave up 3 bases and J gave up 0 bases, with 13 bases separating them. Here the CDR3 reads CASSQDGAASTDTQYF. CDR3 DNA: TGCGCCAGCAGCCAGGACGGGGCAGCTAGCACAGATACGCAGTATTTT.

V is TRBV2 and J is TRBJ2-1; D remains unclear. The CDR3 loop spans 13 amino acids. The V gene lost 8 bases and the J gene lost 0 bases, with 8 bases spanning the gap. The germline gives CDR1 SNHLY, CDR2 FYNNEI. The CDR3 is CASSRSSYNEQFF. Written as DNA, the CDR3 is TGTGCCAGCTCCCGGAGCTCCTACAATGAGCAGTTCTTC.

This clone was seen a handful of times. The chain carries TRBV5-1 and TRBJ1-4; TRBD1 matches at 8 bases. There are 14 residues in the CDR3. Germline assignment: CDR1 SGHRS and CDR2 YFSETQ. Trimming cost V 4 bases and J 7 bases; bases outside gene matches: 6. As DNA, the CDR3 is TGCGCCAGCAGCCCAGGGGGCATTGGTGAAAAACTGTTTTTT. Encoded protein: CASSPGGIGEKLFF. The variable domain in full, with the rest retrieved from reference TRBV5-1 and TRBJ1-4, is KAGVTQTPRYLIKTRGQQVTLSCSPISGHRSVSWYQQTPGQGLQFLFEYFSETQRNKGNFPGRFSGRQFSNSRSEMNVSTLELGDSALYLCASSPGGIGEKLFFGSGTQLSVL.

J is TRBJ2-3 and V is TRBV7-2, with TRBD2 matching 13 bases. Looked up from germline, CDR1 is SGHTA and CDR2 is FQGNSA. The CDR3 runs to 16 residues. With 5 bases clipped from V and 2 bases from J, the junction kept 4 bases outside the gene matches. The CDR3 nucleotides read TGTGCCAGCAGCCTAGGGACTAGCGGGGTCACAGATACGCAGTATTTT. It encodes CASSLGTSGVTDTQYF.

J is TRBJ1-4 and V is TRBV2; 10 bases fit TRBD1. J gave up 5 bases and V 9 bases, and 3 bases lay outside the gene matches. The CDR3 totals 13 residues. Germline V gene lookup returns CDR1 SNHLY and CDR2 FYNNEI. The CDR3 loop reads CARETGGNEKLFF. CDR3 coding DNA: TGTGCCAGGGAGACAGGGGGCAATGAAAAACTGTTTTTT. Full variable domain (remainder filled in from reference TRBV2 and TRBJ1-4): EPEVTQTPSHQVTQMGQEVILRCVPISNHLYFYWYRQILGQKVEFLVSFYNNEISEKSEIFDDQFSVERPDGSNFTLKIRSTKLEDSAMYFCARETGGNEKLFFGSGTQLSVL.

The gene calls are TRBV6-1 and TRBJ1-1, with TRBD1 matching 10 bases. The CDR3 is made up of 15 amino acids. The germline V gene encodes CDR1 MNHNS and CDR2 SASEGT. The V segment lost 7 bases and the J segment 5 bases; nucleotides outside the gene matches: 10. DNA for the CDR3: TGTGCCAGCACCGAGGGACAGGGGCGGTGGACTGAAGCTTTCTTT. Encoded protein: CASTEGQGRWTEAFF.

The chain has TRBV29-1 and TRBJ1-2; no reliable D call. The V gene lost 4 bases and the J gene lost 9 bases, with 21 bases spanning the gap. Germline V gene data show CDR1 as SQVTM and CDR2 as ANQGSEA. The length of the CDR3 is 14 residues. The CDR3 is CSVGAPSGLFSYTF. The CDR3 coding sequence is TGCAGCGTTGGGGCTCCGAGCGGGCTTTTTAGCTACACCTTC.

The chain joins TRBV4-2 to TRBJ1-5, with 8 bases identical to TRBD1. Germline V gene lookup returns CDR1 LGHNA and CDR2 YNFKEQ. The V gene end was trimmed by 0 bases and the J gene end by 3 bases; junction bases not matched to a gene: 10. This CDR3 has 18 residues. Here the CDR3 reads CASSQDIRGQFPNQPQHF. For the CDR3, the DNA is TGTGCCAGCAGCCAAGATATCAGGGGGCAGTTCCCCAATCAGCCCCAGCATTTT.

This chain links TRBV10-3 with TRBJ2-1; TRBD2 matches 7 bases. Germline CDR1 ENHRY, CDR2 SYGVKD. V was pared by 5 bases and J by 12 bases, with 7 bases of the junction left unmatched. The CDR3 runs 12 residues. CDR3 amino acids: CAISTLAEMQFF. CDR3 nucleotide sequence: TGTGCCATCAGTACCCTAGCGGAAATGCAGTTCTTC.

This clone occurred a few times. The chain joins TRBV7-9 to TRBJ1-1; no definite D call. Trimming shortened V by 5 bases and J by 6 bases, and 10 bases separated the two germline ends. The CDR3 has 12 amino acids. Germline V gene sequence: CDR1 SEHNR, CDR2 FQNEAQ (reference sequence). In DNA, the CDR3 is TGTGCCAGCAGCCTGAACTGGGCTGAAGCTTTCTTT. This sequence encodes CASSLNWAEAFF.

The CDR3 region has the DNA TGTGCCAGCAGTCTTAGCTGGGGGCAGGGGATGGAGACCCAGTACTTC. Amino acids: CASSLSWGQGMETQYF. This chain connects TRBV28 to TRBJ2-5; a weak D match, TRBD1 (6 bases). The CDR3 has 16 residues. With 5 bases removed from V and 5 bases from J, the gap between germline ends came to 21 bases. Germline V gene data show CDR1 as MDHEN and CDR2 as SYDVKM.

The chain combines TRBV7-2 with TRBJ2-1; 10 positions agree with TRBD1. J lost 6 bases, V lost 2 bases, and 10 bases had no gene match. This CDR3 region has 17 residues. Germline CDR1 reads SGHTA; CDR2 reads FQGNSA. This chain's CDR3 is CASSLRNGQGDANEQFF. The CDR3 DNA is TGTGCCAGCAGCTTACGCAACGGACAGGGGGATGCCAATGAGCAGTTCTTC.

Only a few counts were recorded for this clone. The genes are TRBV7-8 and TRBJ1-2; no clear D gene. This CDR3 comprises 14 residues. Trimming stripped 1 base from V and 4 bases from J, with 10 bases between. Looked up from germline, CDR1 is SGHVS and CDR2 is FQNEAQ. The CDR3 reads CASSLERRTYGYTF. CDR3 in DNA: TGTGCCAGCAGCTTAGAACGGAGGACCTATGGCTACACCTTC. Complete variable domain (other parts from reference TRBV7-8 and TRBJ1-2): GAGVSQSPRYKVAKRGQDVALRCDPISGHVSLFWYQQALGQGPEFLTYFQNEAQLDKSGLPSDRFFAERPEGSVSTLKIQRTQQEDSAVYLCASSLERRTYGYTFGSGTRLTVV.

The rearrangement links TRBV5-8 to TRBJ2-5; D unclear. The germline CDR1 and CDR2 sequences are SGHTS and YDEGEE. The V gene lost 0 bases and the J gene lost 11 bases, with 8 bases spanning the gap. The CDR3 spans 11 residues. The CDR3 DNA sequence: TGTGCCAGCAGCTTGGAAGTAGAGCAGTACTTC. This translates into CASSLEVEQYF.